This TCR beta chain came from a study of coeliac disease. Study at large: Coeliac patients had active, refractory type I, or gluten-free-diet-controlled disease. High-resolution HLA typing was lacking; TRBV7-2 bias was queried instead.

Per the germline V gene, CDR1 is SGHKS and CDR2 is YYEKEE (reference sequence). The CDR3 runs to 14 residues. Trimming at V came to 4 bases and at J to 4 bases, leaving 7 bases not matched to a gene. Profiled with immunoSEQ multiplex PCR; TCRdb holds only in-frame clones, not every one. The table lists 1,300 to 1,500 clones, approximately 88% of them singletons. Points from the study as a whole: Intraepithelial and lamina propria fractions were not highly pure, so cross-contamination was possible.

Turning to this clone: Its antigen is not known.

Sequencing input: lymphocytes from the gut lamina propria. The clonotype comes from a woman in her late teens or twenties with active celiac disease. The chain couples TRBV5-5 to TRBJ1-2, with 7 positions matching TRBD1. The CDR3 sequence is CASSTGQLGYGYTF. The CDR3 bases are TGTGCCAGCAGCACGGGACAGCTGGGCTATGGCTACACCTTC.